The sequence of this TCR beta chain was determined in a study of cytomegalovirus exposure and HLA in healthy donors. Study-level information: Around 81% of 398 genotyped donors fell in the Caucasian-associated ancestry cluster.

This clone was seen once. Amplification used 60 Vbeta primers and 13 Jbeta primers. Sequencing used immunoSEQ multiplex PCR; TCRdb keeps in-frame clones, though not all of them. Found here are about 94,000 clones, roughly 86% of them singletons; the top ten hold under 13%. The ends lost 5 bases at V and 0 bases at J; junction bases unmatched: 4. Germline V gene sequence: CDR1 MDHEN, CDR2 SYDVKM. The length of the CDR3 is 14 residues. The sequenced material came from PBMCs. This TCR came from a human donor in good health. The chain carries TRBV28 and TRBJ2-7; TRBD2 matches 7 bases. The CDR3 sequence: CASSLRDYSYEQYF. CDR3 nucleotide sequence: TGTGCCAGCAGTCTCAGGGACTACTCCTACGAGCAGTACTTC. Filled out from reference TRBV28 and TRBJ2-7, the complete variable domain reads DVKVTQSSRYLVKRTGEKVFLECVQDMDHENMFWYRQDPGLGLRLIYFSYDVKMKEKGDIPEGYSVSREKKERFSLILESASTNQTSMYLCASSLRDYSYEQYFGPGTRLTVT.